The 30 T cell receptor beta chains reported below all come from one sample, sequenced in a study of regulatory T cells in long-lasting Graves disease. Regarding time point: newly diagnosed GD, antithyroid drugs for less than 3 months. From PBMCs, RNA was extracted and then used to make the TCR library. Combining iRepertoire HTBI primers with Arm-PCR of CDR3 regions, the authors built TCR beta libraries. In TCRdb, the multiplex PCR reads were re-called with MiXCR into one record per CDR3 protein. The repertoire holds around 250,000 distinct CDR3 sequences, with around 21% as singletons. Source: peripheral blood mononuclear cells (PBMCs), taken at new diagnosis, from a patient treated with antithyroid drugs. The receptors were gathered from a female donor with Graves disease.

This clonotype was recorded at least ten times. The CDR3 loop reads CASSQEGAATRYHGYTF. The CDR3 DNA reads TGTGCCAGCAGCCAAGAAGGGGCGGCTACCCGGTACCATGGCTACACCTTC. The J gene is TRBJ1-2, the V gene TRBV3-1, with a possible D match to TRBD1 (5 bases). Per the germline V gene, CDR1 is LGHDT and CDR2 is YNNKEL (reference sequence). V was cut by 0 bases and J by 6 bases, with 20 bases left in between. This CDR3 spans 17 amino acids.

Regarding this clonotype: This likely traces to a read error, being one base from a far larger clone. The chain couples TRBV11-2 to TRBJ1-1, with D tentatively TRBD1 (5 bases). The germline V gene encodes CDR1 SGHAT and CDR2 FQNNGV. The length of the CDR3 is 14 residues. The CDR3 is CASSPWGGNTEALF. The CDR3, as DNA: TGTGCCAGCAGCCCCTGGGGCGGAAACACTGAAGCTCTCTTT.

CDR3 amino acids: CASSYQDGQETQYF. DNA of the CDR3: TGTGCCAGCAGTTACCAGGACGGACAAGAGACCCAGTACTTC. V and J are TRBV6-5 and TRBJ2-5; unclear D gene. Germline loops: CDR1 MNHEY, CDR2 SVGAGI. The CDR3 is made up of 14 amino acids. V lost 2 bases, J lost 2 bases, and 9 bases lay in between.

This clonotype was seen many times. The V gene is TRBV5-1, the J gene TRBJ1-2; TRBD1 agrees at 10 bases. J was trimmed by 8 bases and V by 4 bases; bases with no gene match: 11. Germline assignment: CDR1 SGHRS and CDR2 YFSETQ. The CDR3 contains 15 residues. This CDR3 reads CASSPGTGVMEGYTF. CDR3 nucleotides: TGCGCCAGCAGCCCCGGGACAGGGGTGATGGAAGGCTACACCTTC. Using reference TRBV5-1 and TRBJ1-2 for the parts outside the CDR3, the full variable domain is KAGVTQTPRYLIKTRGQQVTLSCSPISGHRSVSWYQQTPGQGLQFLFEYFSETQRNKGNFPGRFSGRQFSNSRSEMNVSTLELGDSALYLCASSPGTGVMEGYTFGSGTRLTVV.

The table lists this clonotype with many counts. The V gene is TRBV7-2, the J gene TRBJ1-4, with no clear D. Germline values: CDR1 SGHTA, CDR2 FQGNSA. CDR3 size: 13 residues. V was clipped by 4 bases and J by 3 bases, with 6 bases between them. In nucleotides, the CDR3 is TGTGCCAGCAGCTACGGGTCTAATGAAAAACTGTTTTTT. It translates to CASSYGSNEKLFF.

In this sample, this clonotype turned up many times. This chain uses TRBV7-9 with TRBJ1-6; TRBD1 is a possible D gene (5 bases). The CDR3 is 14 amino acids. Germline CDR1 and CDR2: SEHNR and FQNEAQ (reference sequence). V was trimmed by 3 bases and J by 7 bases, leaving 10 bases between them. In DNA form, the CDR3 reads TGTGCCAGCAGCTTTGACAGTAACAATTCACCCCTCCACTTT. As protein: CASSFDSNNSPLHF.

This clonotype was counted ten times or more. The gene calls are TRBV19 and TRBJ1-5; no clear D. The CDR3 extends over 15 amino acids. Germline V lookup: CDR1 LNHDA, CDR2 SQIVND (reference sequence). The V end lost 0 bases, the J end lost 0 bases, and 6 bases lay between the germline ends. CDR3 loop: CASSIELHSNQPQHF. The CDR3 DNA follows: TGTGCCAGTAGTATAGAACTCCATAGCAATCAGCCCCAGCATTTT.

This clonotype was counted between two and nine times. V and J are TRBV9 and TRBJ1-2; weak D call: TRBD1 (5 bases). Trimming removed 0 bases at V and 7 bases at J, with 16 bases between. The CDR3 contains 15 residues. The germline V gene has CDR1 SGDLS and CDR2 YYNGEE. The CDR3 DNA sequence: TGTGCCAGCAGCGTAGTCCGACAGCCGGTATTTGGCTACACCTTC. It codes for CASSVVRQPVFGYTF.

This clonotype appeared many times. The rearrangement joins TRBV20-1 to TRBJ2-1; 14 positions agree with TRBD2. V was pared by 2 bases and J by 8 bases, with 5 bases of the junction left unmatched. The length of the CDR3 is 15 residues. Germline V CDR1 and CDR2: DFQATT, SNEGSKA (reference sequence). CDR3 DNA: TGCAGTGCTAGAAAGGGACTAGCGGGAGTGGATGAGCAGTTCTTC. It translates to CSARKGLAGVDEQFF.

This clonotype was recorded at least ten times. The chain recombines TRBV10-3 with TRBJ2-2; 7 bases map to TRBD2. The ends lost 6 bases at V and 0 bases at J; junction bases unmatched: 4. CDR1 ENHRY and CDR2 SYGVKD come from the germline V gene. This CDR3 spans 15 amino acids. The CDR3 here is CAIRVSGPNTGELFF. For the CDR3, the DNA is TGTGCCATCAGGGTTAGCGGGCCGAACACCGGGGAGCTGTTTTTT.

Many counts were recorded for this clonotype. The junction and the germline gene differ at one end; a read error may be behind it. The genes are TRBV30 and TRBJ2-1; TRBD2 matches at 12 bases. Per the germline V gene, CDR1 is GTSNPN and CDR2 is SVGIG (reference sequence). The CDR3 has 13 residues. CDR3 coding DNA: TGTGCCTGGACCCAGTCCGCTAGCGGGAGGGCCCTCTTC. Encoded protein: CAWTQSASGRALF.

The table lists this clonotype with many counts. The CDR3 DNA follows: TGTGCCAGCAACCCAGGACGGGGGAACTATGGCTACACCTTC. It is translated as CASNPGRGNYGYTF. The gene calls are TRBV27 and TRBJ1-2; D is perhaps TRBD1 (5 bases). V was clipped by 7 bases and J by 2 bases, with 14 bases between them. Germline V gives CDR1 MNHEY, CDR2 SMNVEV (reference sequence). The CDR3 runs 14 residues.

This clonotype was found many times. V usage is TRBV7-3 and J usage is TRBJ2-2; no firm D call. The CDR3 contains 13 residues. The germline V gene encodes CDR1 SGHTA and CDR2 FQGTGA. V was trimmed by 6 bases and J by 5 bases, leaving 10 bases between them. The chain's CDR3 is CASSQLTTGELFF. The CDR3 coding sequence is TGTGCCAGCAGTCAACTTACGACCGGGGAGCTGTTTTTT.

There are many counts of this clonotype. The V call is TRBV6-2 or TRBV6-3, the J call TRBJ1-1; D gene unclear. This CDR3 contains 17 residues. Germline loops: CDR1 MNHEY, CDR2 SVGEGT. The germline V and J ends were trimmed by 2 bases and 0 bases, with 16 bases remaining between them. Written as DNA, the CDR3 is TGTGCCAGCAGTTACAGGGTCTGGCGGACCGTGAACACTGAAGCTTTCTTT. This gives the protein CASSYRVWRTVNTEAFF.

This clonotype was found many times. This CDR3 is CASSLGTTGIKAFF. The CDR3, as DNA: TGTGCCAGCAGCTTAGGGACGACAGGAATAAAGGCTTTCTTT. V usage is TRBV11-2 and J usage is TRBJ1-1; a weak D match, TRBD1 (6 bases). CDR3 length: 14 residues. The V end was cut by 1 base, the J end by 11 bases, with 17 bases between. In germline, CDR1 is SGHAT, CDR2 FQNNGV.

This clonotype has at least ten counts. Sequence at one end of the junction differs from germline and may be a read error. The CDR3, as DNA: TGTGCCACCAGTGGAGGTTGGAACACTGAAGCTTTCTTT. The encoded protein is CATSGGWNTEAFF. The chain is built from TRBV10-3 and TRBJ1-1, with unresolved D. The V gene's germline CDR1 is ENHRY and CDR2 SYGVKD. There are 13 residues in the CDR3.

This clonotype has at least ten counts. The DNA of the CDR3 is TGCAGTGCTCCGGGGGTGGCCACAGATACGCAGTATTTT. As protein: CSAPGVATDTQYF. V and J are TRBV20-1 and TRBJ2-3; TRBD2 is a possible D gene (6 bases). Deletions cut 5 bases from V and 2 bases from J, with 11 bases between. Germline CDR1 and CDR2: DFQATT and SNEGSKA (reference sequence). The CDR3 spans 13 residues.

On this clonotype itself: It is likely a read error: a sequence one base away is far more abundant. The rearrangement links TRBV5-1 to TRBJ2-5; 11 bases are a match to TRBD2. Per germline, CDR1 SGHRS and CDR2 YFSETQ. Trimming cost V 3 bases and J 11 bases; bases outside gene matches: 18. The CDR3 has 17 amino acids. The CDR3 sequence: CASSYGGTSGRNNEQYF. The CDR3 nucleotides are TGCGCCAGCAGCTACGGGGGCACTAGCGGGAGAAACAATGAGCAGTACTTC.

This clonotype was detected many times. The chain has TRBV5-6 and TRBJ1-2; tentatively, D is TRBD1 (5 bases). V gave up 0 bases and J gave up 8 bases, with 17 bases separating them. The CDR3 extends over 15 amino acids. CDR1 is SGHDT, CDR2 YYEEEE, per germline. In DNA form, the CDR3 reads TGTGCCAGCAGCTTGGCCGAGACAGCCGTCGGGGGCTACACCTTC. Translation: CASSLAETAVGGYTF. The whole variable domain, filled in from reference TRBV5-6 and TRBJ1-2, reads DAGVTQSPTHLIKTRGQQVTLRCSPKSGHDTVSWYQQALGQGPQFIFQYYEEEERQRGNFPDRFSGHQFPNYSSELNVNALLLGDSALYLCASSLAETAVGGYTFGSGTRLTVV.

This clonotype was observed many times. The chain links TRBV20-1 to TRBJ2-7; 7 bases match TRBD1. This CDR3 has 12 residues. Trimming removed 5 bases from V and 1 base from J; junction bases left unmatched: 2. Per germline, CDR1 DFQATT and CDR2 SNEGSKA (reference sequence). CDR3 coding DNA: TGCAGTGCTGCGGACAGGTCCTACGAGCAGTACTTC. It translates to CSAADRSYEQYF.

Many counts were recorded for this clonotype. The chain has TRBV28 and TRBJ2-5; D is possibly TRBD1 or TRBD2 (6 bases each). Trimming stripped 4 bases from V and 4 bases from J, with 16 bases between. The CDR3 consists of 15 residues. Germline V gene data show CDR1 as MDHEN and CDR2 as SYDVKM. CDR3 region: CASSSIMGGTETQYF. The CDR3 nucleotides are TGTGCCAGCAGTTCCATTATGGGGGGCACAGAGACCCAGTACTTC.

Ten or more counts support this clonotype. The rearrangement uses TRBV7-2 and TRBJ1-1, with D perhaps TRBD1 (6 bases). This CDR3 is 14 amino acids long. Germline-derived CDR1 and CDR2 are SGHTA and FQGNSA. The germline V and J ends were trimmed by 4 bases and 7 bases, with 16 bases remaining between them. The CDR3 DNA reads as TGTGCCAGCAGCTACGTACAGGGAGGCATTGAAGCTTTCTTT. Residues: CASSYVQGGIEAFF.

Remarks on this clonotype: A far larger clone lies a single base away; this is likely a read error. The V call is TRBV2, the J call TRBJ2-7; TRBD1 matches 11 bases. The CDR3 spans 15 residues. Germline values: CDR1 SNHLY, CDR2 FYNNEI. CDR3 amino acids: CAGRLGQGAAYEQYF. The CDR3, as DNA: TGTGCCGGCAGACTTGGACAGGGGGCCGCCTACGAGCAGTACTTC.

This chain joins TRBV19 and TRBJ2-3; no clear D. CDR3 length: 13 residues. Trimming shortened V by 4 bases and J by 2 bases, and 7 bases separated the two germline ends. Germline lookup yields CDR1 LNHDA and CDR2 SQIVND (reference sequence). CDR3 loop: CASSKENTDTQYF. CDR3 in DNA: TGTGCCAGTAGTAAGGAGAACACAGATACGCAGTATTTT.

The rearrangement uses TRBV19 and TRBJ1-1, with 8 bases identical to TRBD1. V gave up 6 bases and J gave up 4 bases; unmatched junction bases: 7. Germline assignment: CDR1 LNHDA and CDR2 SQIVND (reference sequence). The CDR3 is 14 amino acids. CDR3 DNA sequence: TGTGCCAGTAGCGCAGGGGGCGCAGTCACTGAAGCTTTCTTT. Its protein is CASSAGGAVTEAFF.

This clonotype was counted a few times. V is TRBV16 and J is TRBJ2-3; tentative D call: TRBD2 (6 bases). V was shortened by 5 bases and J by 3 bases, with 18 bases between the two germline ends. The length of the CDR3 is 16 residues. The germline V gene has CDR1 KGHSY and CDR2 FQNENV. CDR3 nucleotide sequence: TGTGCCAGCAGCAGCCGGGACTCCGGTAGTACAGATACGCAGTATTTT. This gives the protein CASSSRDSGSTDTQYF.

The V call is TRBV7-3, the J call TRBJ2-1; D remains unclear. V lost 1 base to trimming and J lost 5 bases, with 9 bases between them. Germline values: CDR1 SGHTA, CDR2 FQGTGA. This CDR3 is built from 14 residues. For the CDR3, the DNA is TGTGCCAGCAGCTTAAATAGCCAGGACAATGAGCAGTTCTTC. Its translation is CASSLNSQDNEQFF.

This clonotype was recorded many times. The chain is built from TRBV28 and TRBJ2-1; D ambiguous. The CDR3 covers 14 residues. The V end was cut by 1 base, the J end by 1 base, with 5 bases between. Per germline, CDR1 MDHEN and CDR2 SYDVKM. In nucleotides, the CDR3 is TGTGCCAGCAGTTTATTAGGATCCTACAATGAGCAGTTCTTC. It translates to CASSLLGSYNEQFF.

This clonotype was picked up many times. The V call is TRBV28, the J call TRBJ1-1; D gene uncertain. Trimming stripped 2 bases from V and 3 bases from J, with 10 bases between. The CDR3 spans 14 residues. Germline CDR1 reads MDHEN; CDR2 reads SYDVKM. The CDR3, as DNA: TGTGCCAGCAGTTTAGGGGTTTGGGACACTGAAGCTTTCTTT. As protein: CASSLGVWDTEAFF.

This clonotype was detected many times. This chain connects TRBV7-9 to TRBJ2-1, with TRBD2 identical over 10 bases. Losses at the gene ends were 5 bases for V and 8 bases for J; bases not matched to a gene: 6. Germline V gives CDR1 SEHNR, CDR2 FQNEAQ (reference sequence). The CDR3 covers 14 residues. CDR3 nucleotide sequence: TGTGCCAGCAGCCCCCGGACTAGCGGATATGAGCAGTTCTTC. Translated: CASSPRTSGYEQFF.